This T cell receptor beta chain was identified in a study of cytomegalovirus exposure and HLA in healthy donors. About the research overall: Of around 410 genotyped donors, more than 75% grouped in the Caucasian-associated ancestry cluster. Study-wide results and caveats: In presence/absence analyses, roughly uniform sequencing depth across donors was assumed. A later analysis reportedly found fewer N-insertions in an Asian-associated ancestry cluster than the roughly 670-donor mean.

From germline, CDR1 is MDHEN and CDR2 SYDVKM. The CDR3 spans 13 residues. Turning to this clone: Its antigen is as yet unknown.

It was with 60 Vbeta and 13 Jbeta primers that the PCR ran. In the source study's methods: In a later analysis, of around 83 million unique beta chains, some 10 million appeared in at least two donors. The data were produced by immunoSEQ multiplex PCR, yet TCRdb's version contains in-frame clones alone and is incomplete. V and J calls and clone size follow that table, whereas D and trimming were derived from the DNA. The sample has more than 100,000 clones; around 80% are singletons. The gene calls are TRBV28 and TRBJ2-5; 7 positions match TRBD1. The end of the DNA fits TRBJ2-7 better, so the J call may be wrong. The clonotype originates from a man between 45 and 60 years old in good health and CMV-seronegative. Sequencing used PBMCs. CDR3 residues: CASTLTGSYEQYF. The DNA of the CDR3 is TGTGCCAGCACCTTGACAGGGTCCTACGAGCAGTACTTC.